One sample yielded the 15 T cell receptor beta chains listed below, sequenced in a study of identical twins. TCRdb used MiXCR to reprocess the 5' RACE reads, holding one entry per CDR3 protein. The sample lists about 390,000 distinct CDR3 sequences, roughly 9% seen once, with 7.5% to 9.5% in the top ten. The specimen sequenced was naive T cells sorted from blood. These receptors all come from a woman in her 50s in good health.

The chain uses TRBV12-3 or TRBV12-4 and TRBJ1-1; 7 nucleotides align to TRBD1. This CDR3 region has 15 residues. The junction had 6 bases not matched to a gene; V was cut back by 1 base and J by 4 bases. The CDR3 nucleotides are TGTGCCAGCAGTTTAGGTACAGGGGTGTTCACTGAAGCTTTCTTT. This gives the protein CASSLGTGVFTEAFF.

The chain combines TRBV5-4 with TRBJ2-7; tentative D call: TRBD2 (5 bases). The germline V gene has CDR1 SGHNT and CDR2 YYREEE (reference sequence). The CDR3 covers 13 residues. V was pared by 2 bases and J by 7 bases, with 13 bases between. CDR3 coding DNA: TGTGCCAGCAGCTTAGACGGGATTGGGGAGCAGTACGTC. Translation: CASSLDGIGEQYV.

The gene calls are TRBV6-5 and TRBJ1-1; D is ambiguous. The germline V gene encodes CDR1 MNHEY and CDR2 SVGAGI. The CDR3 runs to 13 residues. Trimming took off 6 bases at V and 7 bases at J, with 15 bases between the two ends. The CDR3 loop reads CASSSPGPNEAFF. In DNA form, the CDR3 reads TGTGCCAGCAGCTCACCCGGACCGAATGAAGCTTTCTTT.

This clonotype has a count of ten or more. The J gene is TRBJ2-1, the V gene TRBV29-1; D is undetermined. V was pared by 3 bases and J by 5 bases, with 8 bases between. CDR3 length: 12 residues. CDR1 is SQVTM and CDR2 is ANQGSEA in the germline V gene. CDR3 loop: CSVDSLNNEQFF. The DNA of the CDR3 is TGCAGCGTTGATTCCCTTAACAATGAGCAGTTCTTC.

The table lists this clonotype with a few counts. The chain joins TRBV15 to TRBJ1-2; D is possibly TRBD1 (5 bases). Germline V lookup: CDR1 LNHNV, CDR2 YYDKDF (reference sequence). Trimming removed 0 bases at V and 4 bases at J, with 6 bases between. This CDR3 contains 13 residues. The CDR3 loop is CATSRDGAYGYTF. The CDR3 DNA is TGTGCCACCAGCAGAGATGGGGCCTATGGCTACACCTTC.

The rearrangement links TRBV11-2 to TRBJ1-1; D perhaps matches TRBD1 (5 bases). Germline values: CDR1 SGHAT, CDR2 FQNNGV. The CDR3 sequence is 15 residues long. Trimming cost V 5 bases and J 5 bases, with 18 bases left between them. The DNA for the CDR3 is TGTGCCAGCAGCCAACTCGGGACCCCGGGGACTGAAGCTTTCTTT. Protein sequence: CASSQLGTPGTEAFF.

This clonotype was counted at least ten times. J is TRBJ2-7 and V is TRBV2, with D unresolved. V was trimmed by 2 bases and J by 6 bases, leaving 11 bases between them. The CDR3 length is 13 residues. Germline-derived CDR1 and CDR2 are SNHLY and FYNNEI. The CDR3 reads CASSEWGYGEQYF. DNA for the CDR3: TGTGCCAGCAGTGAATGGGGTTATGGCGAGCAGTACTTC.

A few counts support this clonotype. This sequence joins TRBV3-1 and TRBJ2-7, with D tentatively TRBD1 (6 bases). Trimming left V 3 bases short and J 3 bases short, with 9 bases between. The CDR3 runs to 13 residues. Germline V gives CDR1 LGHDT, CDR2 YNNKEL (reference sequence). CDR3 coding DNA: TGTGCCAGCAGCCACGGGGACAACTACGAGCAGTACTTC. It yields the protein CASSHGDNYEQYF.

A note on this clonotype: The conserved phenylalanine or tryptophan is not found at the CDR3 terminus, so this likely reflects a read error. This chain links TRBV20-1 with TRBJ2-1; D remains unclear. Looked up from germline, CDR1 is DFQATT and CDR2 is SNEGSKA (reference sequence). The CDR3 sequence is 10 residues long. V lost 4 bases and J 3 bases, leaving 1 base between the germline ends. The CDR3 is CSANYNEQFS. CDR3 nucleotide sequence: TGCAGTGCTAACTACAATGAGCAGTTCTCC.

This clonotype was detected only a few times. The V and J genes are TRBV11-3 and TRBJ1-1; D gene uncertain. The CDR3 covers 13 residues. Trimming pared 5 bases from V and 7 bases from J, leaving 14 bases between. The germline gives CDR1 SGHNT, CDR2 YENEEA. The CDR3 protein is CASSPTGEDEAFF. The CDR3 DNA follows: TGTGCCAGCAGCCCCACTGGGGAAGATGAAGCTTTCTTT.

In its sample, this clonotype was seen a few times. The V and J genes are TRBV12-3 or TRBV12-4 and TRBJ1-5; D is unresolved. The CDR3 totals 13 residues. Trimming left V 3 bases short and J 6 bases short, with 9 bases between. This chain's CDR3 is CASSFAASQPQHF. CDR3 nucleotides: TGTGCCAGCAGTTTCGCCGCGAGTCAGCCCCAGCATTTT.

This clonotype was seen at least ten times. The J gene is TRBJ2-1, the V gene TRBV4-1, with 7 bases lining up with TRBD2. CDR1 and CDR2 (germline): MGHRA, YSYEKL. The length of the CDR3 is 16 residues. V shed 0 bases and J 5 bases; nucleotides not matched to a gene: 7. The DNA for the CDR3 is TGCGCCAGCAGCCAAGAAAGGACTAGAGGGCACAATGAGCAGTTCTTC. Amino acids: CASSQERTRGHNEQFF.

The chain combines TRBV20-1 with TRBJ2-7; TRBD2 matches at 9 bases. CDR3 length: 14 amino acids. V shed 5 bases, J shed 3 bases, and the junction held 8 bases outside the gene matches. CDR1 and CDR2 (germline): DFQATT, SNEGSKA (reference sequence). The CDR3 loop is CSARMAGGVYEQYF. CDR3 nucleotides: TGCAGTGCTCGTATGGCGGGGGGGGTCTACGAGCAGTACTTC.

This clonotype was seen a handful of times. The chain combines TRBV27 with TRBJ1-1, with 10 bases fitting TRBD1. The CDR3 runs to 15 residues. Germline trimming cut 5 bases from V and 0 bases from J; bases unmatched to any gene: 3. Germline CDR1 reads MNHEY; CDR2 reads SMNVEV (reference sequence). The CDR3 DNA follows: TGTGCCAGCAGTCCCGGGACAGGGGTGAACACTGAAGCTTTCTTT. Protein: CASSPGTGVNTEAFF.

V and J are TRBV27 and TRBJ1-4; D call uncertain. CDR3 length equals 15 residues. Trimming took off 5 bases at V and 5 bases at J, with 15 bases between the two ends. Looked up from germline, CDR1 is MNHEY and CDR2 is SMNVEV (reference sequence). CDR3 nucleotide sequence: TGTGCCAGCAGTGAGGCGGGAAGGGTGAATGAAAAACTGTTTTTT. It encodes CASSEAGRVNEKLFF.